This TCR beta chain appears in the sequencing data of a study of breast tumors, draining lymph nodes, adjacent tissues. V was pared by 3 bases and J by 0 bases, with 9 bases between. The germline CDR1 and CDR2 sequences are PRHDT and FYEKMQ (reference sequence). This CDR3 is 15 amino acids long. Only a few counts were recorded for this clonotype. Its antigen is undetermined. TCRdb re-called the multiplex PCR reads through MiXCR, storing one row per CDR3 protein. The sample carries some 130,000 distinct CDR3 sequences, less than 20% recorded once. Study-wide findings and caveats: Luminal-like breast cancer showed significantly greater tumor-nontumor repertoire similarity than basal-like breast cancer did. Tumors had less TCR diversity than lymph nodes, more than nontumor tissue. Tumor T cell lymph node origin was a supported hypothesis, not proven.

Samples came from axillary lymph nodes draining the breast cancer. The TCR comes from a female donor with breast cancer. Some clones in this sample may be carry-over from other donors' samples. Material: axillary lymph node tissue. This chain connects TRBV13 to TRBJ2-1, with a tentative D call TRBD2 (7 bases). CDR3 in DNA: TGTGCCAGCAGCTTTAGGGGGGGCTCCTACAATGAGCAGTTCTTC. It yields the protein CASSFRGGSYNEQFF.